Below, 3 T cell receptor beta chains from the same sample are listed, as sequenced in a study of beta chain features in type 1 diabetes. Study-wide results and caveats: Moderate but significant shortening of TCRB CDR3s was recorded in all four CD4+ subsets from Type 1 diabetes patients.

Sequenced material consisted of expressed TCRB transcripts (all of the isolated RNA was reverse transcribed). Using immunoSEQ multiplex PCR, the repertoire was profiled, and TCRdb retains in-frame clones only, with some absent. The data contain 630,000 or so clones, around 15% of them singletons. These receptors' antigens are unknown. Input material: naive CD4+ T cells from blood. These receptors were collected from a young man with type 1 diabetes.

As to this clone: The same CDR3 can be traced to other DNA sequences in this sample. The chain couples TRBV18 to TRBJ1-5, with D tentatively TRBD1 (5 bases). The CDR3 has 13 residues. The germline V gene encodes CDR1 KGHSH and CDR2 LQKENI. V was clipped by 1 base and J by 7 bases, with 8 bases between them. The CDR3 is CASSPQGNQPQHF. Written as DNA, the CDR3 is TGTGCCAGCTCACCACAGGGGAACCAGCCCCAGCATTTT.

CDR3 coding DNA: TGTGCCAGCTCACCACCGAACAGCGCTTCAAACACCGGGGAGCTGTTTTTT. This sequence encodes CASSPPNSASNTGELFF. V gene TRBV18 combines with J gene TRBJ2-2; D remains unclear. The CDR3 consists of 17 residues. Germline lookup yields CDR1 KGHSH and CDR2 LQKENI. V was cut by 0 bases and J by 2 bases, with 13 bases left in between.

This clone was seen a few times. V is TRBV9 and J is TRBJ1-2; a possible D gene is TRBD1 (5 bases). Germline values: CDR1 SGDLS, CDR2 YYNGEE. This CDR3 is built from 15 residues. V lost 0 bases to trimming and J lost 7 bases, with 16 bases between them. CDR3 DNA: TGTGCCAGCAGCGTAGATGGGGCGGTAGGAGCTGGCTACACCTTC. Its translation is CASSVDGAVGAGYTF.